The TCR beta chain described here comes from a study of blood T cell repertoires in COVID-19. CDR1 is SGHRS and CDR2 is YFSETQ in the germline V gene. Trimming cost V 0 bases and J 7 bases; bases outside gene matches: 4. This CDR3 comprises 15 residues. Authors' processing steps: Nucleated cell number was recorded as an estimate derived from reference gene primer amplification. TCRdb keeps only in-frame clones here, not all; method: immunoSEQ multiplex PCR. That table furnishes V, J and clone size, whereas the DNA furnished D and trimming. The profile shows fewer than 30,000 clones, approximately 84% of them singletons. This clone was seen just once.

V and J are TRBV5-1 and TRBJ1-6; TRBD1 matches at 7 bases. This receptor was obtained from a man in his forties or fifties with active or convalescent COVID-19. Sequencing was carried out using peripheral blood. The CDR3 spells CASSLGGQVNSPLHF. CDR3 bases: TGCGCCAGCAGCTTGGGCGGACAGGTGAATTCACCCCTCCACTTT.